This T cell receptor (beta chain) emerged from a study of CD8+CD57+ T cells in acquired aplastic anemia. Genomic DNA acted as the template from which TCR beta VDJ combination and CDR3 sequence profiling were carried out. TCRdb reanalysed the reads using MiXCR and keeps one entry per CDR3 protein. The sample lists roughly 100,000 distinct CDR3 sequences, roughly two thirds occurring once. Before being chosen for sequencing, patients had shown CD8+CD57+ cell expansion by flow cytometry. Between the trimmed V and J ends, which lost 5 bases and 4 bases, there was a span of 13 bases. The CDR3 runs 13 residues. Germline V gene sequence: CDR1 DFQATT, CDR2 SNEGSKA (reference sequence).

V is TRBV20-1 and J is TRBJ2-3, with D possibly TRBD2 on 5 matching bases. Sequencing input: sorted CD4+, CD8+, or CD8+CD57+ T cells (not recorded which) from PBMCs. This receptor was taken from a human donor with aplastic anemia. CDR3 sequence reads: CSAGRRESDTQYF. The CDR3 nucleotides read TGCAGTGCTGGAAGAAGGGAGTCAGATACGCAGTATTTT.